This record concerns one TCR beta chain sequence. What it binds is unknown. The data were taken from a study of regulatory and conventional T cells in RAG deficiency. Findings of the study overall: In Omenn syndrome, Treg and Tconv repertoires overlapped >85%.

Germline CDR1 is SEHNR and CDR2 is FQNEAQ (reference sequence). V lost 5 bases and J lost 2, with 13 bases in between. CDR3 length: 14 amino acids. Clones were read by immunoSEQ multiplex PCR, and TCRdb kept only the in-frame ones, dropping some. This table holds 34,000 or so clones, around 91% found once. The same sample was also used in a study of regulatory T cells. That report notes: The primer mix had 52 TRBV and 13 TRBJ primers. In patients, unique TRB V-J pairs were restricted and V/J usage skewed, especially in Tregs.

The clonotype was recovered from a human donor in good health. Sequenced sample: CD8+ T cells sorted from blood. This rearrangement joins TRBV7-9 to TRBJ2-7; perhaps TRBD2 as D (5 bases). In DNA, the CDR3 is TGTGCCAGCAGCCGGGATGGCGGGCCCTACGAGCAGTACTTC. Its translation is CASSRDGGPYEQYF.